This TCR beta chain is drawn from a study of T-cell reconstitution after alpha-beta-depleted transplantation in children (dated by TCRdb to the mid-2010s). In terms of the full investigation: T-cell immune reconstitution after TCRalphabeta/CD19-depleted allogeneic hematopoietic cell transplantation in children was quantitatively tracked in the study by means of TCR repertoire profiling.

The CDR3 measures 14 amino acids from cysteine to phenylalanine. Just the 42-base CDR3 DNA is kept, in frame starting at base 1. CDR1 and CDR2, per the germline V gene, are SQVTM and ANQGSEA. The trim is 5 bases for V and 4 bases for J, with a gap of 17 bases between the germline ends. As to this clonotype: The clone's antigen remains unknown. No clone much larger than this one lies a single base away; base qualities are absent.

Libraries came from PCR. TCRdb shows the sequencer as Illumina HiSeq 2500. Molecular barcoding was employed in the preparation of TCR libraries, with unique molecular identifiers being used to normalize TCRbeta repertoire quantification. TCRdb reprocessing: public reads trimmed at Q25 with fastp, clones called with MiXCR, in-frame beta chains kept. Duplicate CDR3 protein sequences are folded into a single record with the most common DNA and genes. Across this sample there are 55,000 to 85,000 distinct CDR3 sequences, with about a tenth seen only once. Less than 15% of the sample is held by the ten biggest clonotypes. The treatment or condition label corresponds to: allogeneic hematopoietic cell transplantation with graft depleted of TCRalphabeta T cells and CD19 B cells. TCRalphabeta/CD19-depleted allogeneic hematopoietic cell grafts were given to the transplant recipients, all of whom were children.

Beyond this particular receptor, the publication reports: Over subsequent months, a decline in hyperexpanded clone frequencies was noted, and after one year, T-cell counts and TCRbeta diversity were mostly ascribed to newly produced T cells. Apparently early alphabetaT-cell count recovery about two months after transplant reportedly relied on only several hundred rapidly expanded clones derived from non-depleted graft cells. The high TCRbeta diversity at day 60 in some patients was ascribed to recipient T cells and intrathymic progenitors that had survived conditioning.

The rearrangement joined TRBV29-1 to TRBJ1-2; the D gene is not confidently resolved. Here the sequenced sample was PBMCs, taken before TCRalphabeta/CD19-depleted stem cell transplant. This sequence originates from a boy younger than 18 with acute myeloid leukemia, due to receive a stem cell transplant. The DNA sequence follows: TGCAGCGTTCGCCCCCGAGAGCAAATCTATGGCTACACCTTC. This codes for CSVRPREQIYGYTF.